These 13 T cell receptor beta chains came from one sample sequenced in a study of persistence of HIV-infected CD4 T cells. Cells were stimulated with CMV-infected fibroblast lysates at around 9.1 ug/mL. CD40L-negative CD69-negative CD45RO-high memory CD4+ T cells were sorted as populations depleted of antigen-responding cells. Sequencing used immunoSEQ version 4 in survey mode. Clones were read by immunoSEQ multiplex PCR, and TCRdb kept only the in-frame ones, dropping some. Among 25,000 to 30,000 clones listed, around 73% were seen once. Antigen specificity for these receptors is unknown. The sequenced sample was CD4+ T cells sorted from PBMCs after roughly 18-hour stimulation, obtained from a patient who received antiretroviral therapy. The source is an adult woman with HIV who was CMV-seropositive.

This clone has a handful of counts. The sample contains more than one DNA sequence encoding this CDR3. This rearrangement joins TRBV19 to TRBJ1-3; D is ambiguous. CDR3 length equals 12 residues. V was shortened by 5 bases and J by 1 base, with 3 bases between the two germline ends. CDR1 LNHDA and CDR2 SQIVND come from the germline V gene (reference sequence). The DNA for the CDR3 is TGTGCCAGTAGTCTGTCTGGAAACACCATATATTTT. Its protein is CASSLSGNTIYF.

The chain recombines TRBV18 with TRBJ2-3, with 9 bases aligning to TRBD2. CDR1 is KGHSH, CDR2 LQKENI, per germline. CDR3 length: 16 amino acids. J gave up 2 bases and V 4 bases, and 7 bases lay outside the gene matches. This CDR3 is CASSLMSGGPTDTQYF. The DNA of the CDR3 is TGTGCCAGCTCACTTATGAGCGGGGGGCCCACAGATACGCAGTATTTT.

J is TRBJ2-6 and V is TRBV24-1; D perhaps matches TRBD1 (5 bases). Germline values: CDR1 KGHDR, CDR2 SFDVKD. V lost 5 bases and J 2 bases, leaving 9 bases between the germline ends. The CDR3 is made up of 15 amino acids. CDR3 in amino acids: CATSGWGTGANVLTF. CDR3 nucleotides: TGTGCCACCAGTGGGTGGGGCACTGGGGCCAACGTCCTGACTTTC.

The CDR3 DNA reads as TGCAGCGTTCTACCGACAGGGGGTGCCCGGCTGGGCGAGCAGTTCTTC. Residues: CSVLPTGGARLGEQFF. The genes are TRBV29-1 and TRBJ2-1; 9 bases match TRBD1. The germline CDR1 and CDR2 sequences are SQVTM and ANQGSEA. The CDR3 sequence is 16 residues long. J was trimmed by 10 bases and V by 5 bases; bases with no gene match: 18.

The rearrangement joins TRBV18 to TRBJ2-1; no reliable D call. V lost 3 bases, J lost 4 bases, and 7 bases lay in between. The germline V gene has CDR1 KGHSH and CDR2 LQKENI. The CDR3 totals 13 residues. CDR3 protein: CASSPAEYNEQFF. CDR3 nucleotide sequence: TGTGCCAGCTCACCCGCAGAATACAATGAGCAGTTCTTC.

The rearrangement uses TRBV2 and TRBJ2-7, with TRBD1 matching 8 bases. The CDR3 is 14 residues long. The junction had 9 bases not matched to a gene; V was cut back by 6 bases and J by 5 bases. Germline loops: CDR1 SNHLY, CDR2 FYNNEI. CDR3 DNA sequence: TGTGCCAGCAGCCTCAGGGGGCCCCGGGACGAGCAGTACTTC. Translation: CASSLRGPRDEQYF.

The CDR3 bases are TGTGCCAGCAGGGTGACAGATATGAACACTGAAGCTTTCTTT. This encodes CASRVTDMNTEAFF. V gene TRBV5-5 combines with J gene TRBJ1-1; a weak D match, TRBD1 (5 bases). Deletions cut 5 bases from V and 0 bases from J, with 11 bases between. CDR1 is SGHKS, CDR2 YYEKEE, per germline (reference sequence). The CDR3 is made up of 14 amino acids.

The genes are TRBV7-9 and TRBJ1-1; 7 bases are shared with TRBD1. The CDR3 consists of 14 residues. The V gene end was trimmed by 6 bases and the J gene end by 2 bases; junction bases not matched to a gene: 6. The germline gives CDR1 SEHNR, CDR2 FQNEAQ (reference sequence). The CDR3 nucleotides are TGTGCCAGCAGGTGGGGACAGTCTAACACTGAAGCTTTCTTT. It yields the protein CASRWGQSNTEAFF.

V usage is TRBV27 and J usage is TRBJ1-5, with TRBD1 as a possible D gene (5 bases). Germline V gene lookup returns CDR1 MNHEY and CDR2 SMNVEV (reference sequence). This CDR3 has 15 residues. The V and J ends lost 4 bases and 4 bases respectively, with 14 bases between them. The CDR3 loop reads CASSSPSAGNQPQHF. The CDR3, as DNA: TGTGCCAGCAGTTCCCCCTCCGCAGGGAATCAGCCCCAGCATTTT.

The V call is TRBV5-5, the J call TRBJ1-2, with 7 positions matching TRBD1. The CDR3 is made up of 14 amino acids. The V and J ends lost 2 bases and 8 bases, in that order; junction bases with no gene match: 9. CDR1 and CDR2 from the germline V gene are SGHKS and YYEKEE (reference sequence). CDR3 sequence (DNA): TGTGCCAGCAGCTTCTTCGACAGGGAAGGAGGCTACACCTTC. This gives the protein CASSFFDREGGYTF. Variable domain in full (rest from reference TRBV5-5 and TRBJ1-2): DAGVTQSPTHLIKTRGQQVTLRCSPISGHKSVSWYQQVLGQGPQFIFQYYEKEERGRGNFPDRFSARQFPNYSSELNVNALLLGDSALYLCASSFFDREGGYTFGSGTRLTVV.

The chain links TRBV5-1 to TRBJ1-1; possibly TRBD1 for D (5 bases). Trimming cost V 0 bases and J 3 bases, with 12 bases left between them. The CDR3 loop spans 15 amino acids. Germline V lookup: CDR1 SGHRS, CDR2 YFSETQ. The CDR3 nucleotides are TGCGCCAGCAGCTTGGGGCAGGGCATGGACACTGAAGCTTTCTTT. Its translation is CASSLGQGMDTEAFF.

The V and J genes are TRBV6-2 or TRBV6-3 and TRBJ2-7; no definite D call. V gave up 5 bases and J gave up 2 bases, with 13 bases separating them. Per the germline V gene, CDR1 is MNHEY and CDR2 is SVGEGT. CDR3 size: 14 residues. DNA of the CDR3: TGTGCCAGCAGTCCGCGGACGGCCCCCTACGAGCAGTACTTC. It translates to CASSPRTAPYEQYF.

The chain has TRBV7-6 and TRBJ1-2, with D uncertain. The V gene lost 5 bases and the J gene lost 0 bases, with 16 bases spanning the gap. The CDR3 covers 16 residues. Germline V gene lookup returns CDR1 SGHVS and CDR2 FNYEAQ. CDR3 amino acids: CASSPGSGPANYGYTF. CDR3 nucleotide sequence: TGTGCCAGCAGCCCAGGTTCGGGCCCGGCTAACTATGGCTACACCTTC.